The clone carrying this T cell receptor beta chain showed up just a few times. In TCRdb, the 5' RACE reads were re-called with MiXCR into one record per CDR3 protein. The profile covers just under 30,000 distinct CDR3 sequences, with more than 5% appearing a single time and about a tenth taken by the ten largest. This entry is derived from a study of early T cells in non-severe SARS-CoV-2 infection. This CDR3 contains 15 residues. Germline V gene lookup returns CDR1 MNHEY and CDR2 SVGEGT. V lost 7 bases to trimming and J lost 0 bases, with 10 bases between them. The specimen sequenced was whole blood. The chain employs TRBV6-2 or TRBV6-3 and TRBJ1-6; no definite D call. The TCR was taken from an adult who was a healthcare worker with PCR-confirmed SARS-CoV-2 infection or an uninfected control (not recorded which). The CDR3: CASTTASSYNSPLHF. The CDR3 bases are TGTGCCAGCACTACGGCGAGCTCCTATAATTCACCCCTCCACTTT.